One and the same sample provided the 5 T cell receptor beta chains below, sequenced in a study of tumor and adjacent non-tumor tissue in lung cancer. This sample's RNA came from whole unsorted tissue. More than 3 cm separated this lung sample from the edge of the tumor. The library came from three nested PCR rounds adapted from ARM-PCR protocols. TCRdb analysed the multiplex PCR reads with MiXCR anew, one entry per CDR3 protein. The table has about 100,000 distinct CDR3 sequences, around three fifths seen once. Sequenced material: distant non-tumor lung tissue. These receptors were collected from a man aged 25-45 years with non-small cell lung cancer.

Of note for this clonotype: The conserved phenylalanine or tryptophan is not found at the CDR3 terminus, so this likely reflects a read error. V and J are TRBV11-2 and TRBJ1-2; possible D gene TRBD1, 5 bases. Germline-derived CDR1 and CDR2 are SGHAT and FQNNGV. The CDR3 is 17 residues long. Trimming shortened V by 0 bases and J by 6 bases, and 20 bases separated the two germline ends. CDR3 sequence (DNA): TGTGCCAGCAGCTTAGATCGTATGGGACGGCGGGTCCATGGCTACACCTTA. Protein product: CASSLDRMGRRVHGYTL.

Only one count was recorded for this clonotype. One junction end does not reproduce the germline sequence, and a read error may be involved. The chain is built from TRBV11-2 and TRBJ2-7; tentative D call: TRBD2 (6 bases). Germline CDR1 is SGHAT and CDR2 is FQNNGV. This CDR3 is 13 amino acids long. The CDR3 loop is CASSGMAGYEQYF. DNA of the CDR3: TGTGCCAGCAGTGGAATGGCGGGGTACGAACAGTATTTC.

This clonotype was observed a few times. The chain links TRBV29-1 to TRBJ2-2; TRBD2 matches 10 bases. V trimming: 6 bases; J trimming: 7 bases; junction bases outside the gene matches: 2. The CDR3 extends over 12 amino acids. CDR1 is SQVTM, CDR2 ANQGSEA, per germline. DNA for the CDR3: TGCAGCGTCCCTAGCGGGGGCGGGGAGCTGTTTTTT. It codes for CSVPSGGGELFF.

This sequence joins TRBV11-2 and TRBJ2-3; 10 bases are shared with TRBD2. Germline V gene lookup returns CDR1 SGHAT and CDR2 FQNNGV. After removal of 5 bases from V and 2 bases from J, the junction contained 10 bases not matched to a gene. The CDR3 totals 17 residues. This CDR3 reads CASSPRILAGDTDTQYF. CDR3 in DNA: TGTGCCAGCAGCCCTCGCATTCTAGCGGGGGACACAGATACGCAGTATTTT.

The chain is built from TRBV20-1 and TRBJ1-5; D is undetermined. CDR3 size: 14 residues. V was shortened by 1 base and J by 5 bases, with 12 bases between the two germline ends. Germline CDR1 and CDR2: DFQATT and SNEGSKA (reference sequence). The CDR3 DNA reads TGCAGTGCTAGAGCTGGGGATTGCGATCAGCCCCAGCATTTT. As protein: CSARAGDCDQPQHF.